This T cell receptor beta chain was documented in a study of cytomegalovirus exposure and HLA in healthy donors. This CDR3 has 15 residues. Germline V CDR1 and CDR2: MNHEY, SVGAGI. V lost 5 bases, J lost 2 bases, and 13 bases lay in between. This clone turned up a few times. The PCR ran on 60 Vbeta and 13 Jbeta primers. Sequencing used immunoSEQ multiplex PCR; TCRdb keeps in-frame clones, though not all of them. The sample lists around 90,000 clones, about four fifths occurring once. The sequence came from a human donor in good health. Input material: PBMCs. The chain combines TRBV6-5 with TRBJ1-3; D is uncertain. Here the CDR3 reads CASSTKVTTGNTIYF. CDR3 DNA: TGTGCCAGCAGTACCAAGGTTACTACTGGAAACACCATATATTTT.